Listed here are 24 T cell receptor beta chains from one sample, sequenced in a study of T cells after yellow fever vaccination. TCRdb analysed the 5' RACE reads with MiXCR anew, one entry per CDR3 protein. The sample carries hundreds of thousands of distinct CDR3 sequences, 10% to 15% recorded once. The source was PBMCs, collected on the day of the yellow fever booster vaccination. All receptors come from a young man who received the YFV17D yellow fever vaccine.

This clonotype was observed a few times. This sequence joins TRBV7-7 and TRBJ2-5; the match to TRBD1 covers 9 bases. Germline V gene data show CDR1 as SSHAT and CDR2 as FNYEAQ (reference sequence). The length of the CDR3 is 16 residues. V was clipped by 0 bases and J by 5 bases; unmatched bases: 7. The CDR3 here is CASSLAGTGSAETQYF. DNA of the CDR3: TGTGCCAGCAGCTTAGCCGGGACAGGGAGTGCGGAGACCCAGTACTTC.

CDR3 amino acids: CASSFPFPGELFF. CDR3 nucleotide sequence: TGTGCCAGCAGCTTCCCATTCCCCGGGGAGCTGTTTTTT. The V gene is TRBV7-9, the J gene TRBJ2-2; no reliable D call. Germline CDR1 and CDR2: SEHNR and FQNEAQ (reference sequence). The CDR3 runs 13 residues. V was cut by 3 bases and J by 6 bases, with 8 bases left in between.

The rearrangement uses TRBV12-3 or TRBV12-4 and TRBJ2-7; 8 positions match TRBD1. The CDR3 sequence is 18 residues long. Unmatched junction bases numbered 19, after V lost 7 bases and J lost 2 bases. CDR3 DNA: TGTGCCAGCATAATACTAGGACAGGGACGCCCGGGGACCTACGAGCAGTACTTC. This gives the protein CASIILGQGRPGTYEQYF.

The chain combines TRBV30 with TRBJ1-1; tentative D call: TRBD1 (6 bases). V lost 3 bases to trimming and J lost 4 bases, with 15 bases between them. This CDR3 spans 14 amino acids. Germline V gene data show CDR1 as GTSNPN and CDR2 as SVGIG (reference sequence). The CDR3 DNA follows: TGTGCCTGGAGCTTTCACGGGGGGCGCACTGAAGCTTTCTTT. Its translation is CAWSFHGGRTEAFF.

This rearrangement joins TRBV12-3 or TRBV12-4 to TRBJ2-7; possible D gene TRBD2, 5 bases. The length of the CDR3 is 13 residues. Deletions cut 5 bases from V and 0 bases from J, with 8 bases between. For the CDR3, the DNA is TGTGCCAGCAGTGGGAGTAGCTCCTACGAGCAGTACTTC. Translation: CASSGSSSYEQYF.

This chain uses TRBV20-1 with TRBJ2-7, with D unclear. V gave up 6 bases and J gave up 6 bases, with 12 bases separating them. The CDR3 loop spans 11 amino acids. The germline V gene has CDR1 DFQATT and CDR2 SNEGSKA (reference sequence). Here the CDR3 DNA reads TGCAGTGCGAACGACGAGGCCGAGCAGTACTTC. This gives the protein CSANDEAEQYF.

This clonotype was seen a handful of times. The chain couples TRBV11-2 to TRBJ2-6, with 9 bases matching TRBD1. Unmatched junction bases numbered 13, after V lost 3 bases and J lost 4 bases. CDR1 SGHAT and CDR2 FQNNGV come from the germline V gene. CDR3 length equals 19 residues. This chain's CDR3 is CASSLDSDRGKAGANVLTF. CDR3 bases: TGTGCCAGCAGCTTGGACTCGGACAGGGGTAAAGCAGGGGCCAACGTCCTGACTTTC.

A few counts support this clonotype. This sequence joins TRBV27 and TRBJ2-1; D remains unclear. CDR1 is MNHEY and CDR2 is SMNVEV in the germline V gene (reference sequence). The CDR3 covers 13 residues. The V gene lost 2 bases and the J gene lost 8 bases, with 10 bases spanning the gap. The CDR3 DNA reads as TGTGCCAGCAGTTTAAAACCGGGCCATGAGCAGTTCTTC. Translating gives CASSLKPGHEQFF.

This clonotype has a handful of counts. This chain joins TRBV29-1 and TRBJ2-7; D might be TRBD2 (5 bases). The CDR3 has 15 residues. Deletions cut 6 bases from V and 0 bases from J, with 18 bases between. Looked up from germline, CDR1 is SQVTM and CDR2 is ANQGSEA. In nucleotides, the CDR3 is TGCAGCGTCGGGGTGAGGAGCCCCAGCTCCTACGAGCAGTACTTC. It encodes CSVGVRSPSSYEQYF.

The chain employs TRBV12-3 or TRBV12-4 and TRBJ1-2; 7 nucleotides agree with TRBD1. This CDR3 comprises 13 residues. With 6 bases clipped from V and 7 bases from J, the junction kept 8 bases outside the gene matches. The CDR3 loop reads CASRVQGKSGYTF. CDR3 coding DNA: TGTGCCAGCAGAGTACAGGGGAAGTCTGGCTACACCTTC.

This chain uses TRBV29-1 with TRBJ1-4; D is possibly TRBD1 (5 bases). V was shortened by 4 bases and J by 6 bases, with 12 bases between the two germline ends. The CDR3 is 13 residues long. Germline CDR1 SQVTM, CDR2 ANQGSEA. In nucleotides, the CDR3 is TGCAGCGTTGGACCGTCGGGGCATGAAAAACTGTTTTTT. This translates into CSVGPSGHEKLFF.

This clonotype has more than one count but fewer than ten. This rearrangement joins TRBV5-6 to TRBJ2-7; the match to TRBD1 covers 7 bases. The V and J ends lost 6 bases and 2 bases, in that order; junction bases with no gene match: 5. The CDR3 runs 13 residues. Per germline, CDR1 SGHDT and CDR2 YYEEEE. In nucleotides, the CDR3 is TGTGCCAGCAACACCGGGACAGCCTACGAGCAGTACTTC. Protein product: CASNTGTAYEQYF. Combining the CDR3 with reference TRBV5-6 and TRBJ2-7 gives the whole variable domain DAGVTQSPTHLIKTRGQQVTLRCSPKSGHDTVSWYQQALGQGPQFIFQYYEEEERQRGNFPDRFSGHQFPNYSSELNVNALLLGDSALYLCASNTGTAYEQYFGPGTRLTVT.

The rearrangement joins TRBV7-9 to TRBJ1-4; no clear D. Germline CDR1 SEHNR, CDR2 FQNEAQ (reference sequence). This CDR3 is built from 14 residues. The germline V and J ends were trimmed by 4 bases and 3 bases, with 9 bases remaining between them. The CDR3 sequence is CASSSAHPNEKLFF. CDR3 nucleotide sequence: TGTGCCAGCAGCTCGGCGCACCCTAATGAAAAACTGTTTTTT.

CDR3 DNA sequence: TGTGCCAGCAGCCGCGGGGTGGTATCCTTCTCCTACGAGCAGTACTTC. Translated, it gives CASSRGVVSFSYEQYF. The J gene is TRBJ2-7, the V gene TRBV7-2; D possibly corresponds to TRBD2 (6 bases). This CDR3 is built from 16 residues. From germline, CDR1 is SGHTA and CDR2 FQGNSA. V lost 5 bases to trimming and J lost 0 bases, with 17 bases between them.

The rearrangement links TRBV12-3 or TRBV12-4 to TRBJ1-5; the match to TRBD1 covers 9 bases. This CDR3 has 17 residues. After removal of 6 bases from V and 5 bases from J, the junction contained 14 bases not matched to a gene. The CDR3 reads CASRRTGELMGHQPQHF. The CDR3 DNA reads TGTGCCAGCAGACGGACAGGGGAATTGATGGGGCATCAGCCCCAGCATTTT.

This chain connects TRBV4-3 to TRBJ2-5; D is perhaps TRBD2 (5 bases). Trimming stripped 0 bases from V and 2 bases from J, with 10 bases between. This CDR3 region has 15 residues. Germline-derived CDR1 and CDR2 are LGHNA and YSLEER. CDR3 residues: CASSQDLRGQETQYF. CDR3 coding DNA: TGCGCCAGCAGCCAAGATCTCCGGGGTCAAGAGACCCAGTACTTC.

J is TRBJ1-1 and V is TRBV6-5, with D possibly being TRBD1 (6 bases). Between the trimmed V and J ends, which lost 2 bases and 0 bases, there was a span of 19 bases. Looked up from germline, CDR1 is MNHEY and CDR2 is SVGAGI. CDR3 length: 18 residues. The CDR3 coding sequence is TGTGCCAGCAGTTACCGGGGGCTCATAAGAGGGATGAACACTGAAGCTTTCTTT. Translating it yields CASSYRGLIRGMNTEAFF.

Ten or more counts support this clonotype. The rearrangement uses TRBV10-3 and TRBJ1-1, with D tentatively TRBD1 (5 bases). The germline gives CDR1 ENHRY, CDR2 SYGVKD. The CDR3 is 14 residues long. Trimming took off 2 bases at V and 2 bases at J, with 9 bases between the two ends. CDR3 residues: CAISERGKNTEAFF. The CDR3 DNA reads TGTGCCATCAGTGAGAGGGGCAAAAACACTGAAGCTTTCTTT.

The rearrangement uses TRBV4-2 and TRBJ2-1, with TRBD2 as a possible D gene (5 bases). Trimming stripped 4 bases from V and 4 bases from J, with 14 bases between. Germline V gene lookup returns CDR1 LGHNA and CDR2 YNFKEQ. This CDR3 region has 15 residues. DNA of the CDR3: TGTGCCAGCAGCCGGGCGCGGGTTGGATACAATGAGCAGTTCTTC. It is translated as CASSRARVGYNEQFF.

V gene TRBV29-1 combines with J gene TRBJ2-1; the match to TRBD2 covers 8 bases. The ends lost 5 bases at V and 9 bases at J; junction bases unmatched: 9. CDR3 length: 13 amino acids. CDR1 and CDR2 (germline): SQVTM, ANQGSEA. The CDR3 protein is CSVRGTRGIEQFF. The DNA for the CDR3 is TGCAGCGTTCGCGGGACTAGAGGCATTGAGCAGTTCTTC.

The sample holds one count of this clonotype. The chain carries TRBV29-1 and TRBJ2-7, with 8 bases fitting TRBD2. With 4 bases clipped from V and 9 bases from J, the junction kept 14 bases outside the gene matches. CDR3 length: 14 amino acids. Germline V CDR1 and CDR2: SQVTM, ANQGSEA. This chain's CDR3 is CSVASGGRTLSQYF. The CDR3 DNA reads as TGCAGCGTTGCCTCGGGCGGGAGGACGTTGTCGCAGTACTTC.

V usage is TRBV5-1 and J usage is TRBJ2-2; D gene unclear. V lost 3 bases and J lost 7, with 13 bases in between. The CDR3 runs to 14 residues. Germline CDR1 SGHRS, CDR2 YFSETQ. The CDR3 region is CASSSDRPNGELFF. The CDR3 bases are TGCGCCAGCAGCTCGGACCGACCCAACGGGGAGCTGTTTTTT.

V and J are TRBV20-1 and TRBJ2-1; 7 nucleotides agree with TRBD2. The CDR3 is made up of 16 amino acids. Trimming cost V 3 bases and J 4 bases; bases outside gene matches: 12. Germline assignment: CDR1 DFQATT and CDR2 SNEGSKA (reference sequence). The CDR3 protein is CSARGPRREIYNEQFF. CDR3 coding DNA: TGCAGTGCTAGGGGACCCCGGCGGGAGATTTACAATGAGCAGTTCTTC.

In this sample, this clonotype turned up a few times. The chain combines TRBV10-3 with TRBJ1-3; TRBD1 agrees at 7 bases. Germline V gene data show CDR1 as ENHRY and CDR2 as SYGVKD. The CDR3 spans 14 residues. After removal of 6 bases from V and 4 bases from J, the junction contained 6 bases not matched to a gene. The CDR3: CAIRTTGLGNTIYF. The CDR3 DNA is TGTGCCATCAGAACGACAGGGTTAGGAAACACCATATATTTT.